This T cell receptor (beta chain) was sequenced during a study of blood T cell repertoires in COVID-19. Whole-study context: Samples of COVID-19 (acute and convalescent) were obtained from the United States, Italy and Spain. Nucleic acid was either cDNA or gDNA, and it came from T cells, B-cell-depleted T cells, or PBMCs.

V trimming: 4 bases; J trimming: 3 bases; junction bases outside the gene matches: 11. Germline V lookup: CDR1 KGHDR, CDR2 SFDVKD. The CDR3 totals 18 residues. The authors' processing: From reference gene primer amplification, estimates of nucleated cell counts were derived. Profiled with immunoSEQ multiplex PCR; TCRdb holds only in-frame clones, not every one. The V and J calls and clone size are taken from that table; D and trimming were inferred from the DNA. The sample consists of 110,000 or so clones, 75% to 90% of them appearing once. The gene calls are TRBV24-1 and TRBJ2-3, with TRBD2 identical over 11 bases. The sample comprised peripheral blood. This sequence originates from a human donor in a cohort sampled during active COVID-19. CDR3 nucleotides: TGTGCCACCAGTGACCTTAACCTAGCGGGAGGAGCAACAGATACGCAGTATTTT. It is translated as CATSDLNLAGGATDTQYF.